A selection of T cell receptor beta chains follows, all from one sample in a study of blood T cell repertoires in COVID-19. Generated by immunoSEQ multiplex PCR, the TCRdb table keeps only in-frame clones and is missing some. The repertoire consists of 150,000 to 200,000 clones, with about 85% occurring once and the leading ten covering roughly 24%. The specimen sequenced was peripheral blood. All receptors come from a man between 60 and 75 years old with acute or convalescent COVID-19. Each CDR3 is given with its conserved first and last residue. A D gene is named only where the DNA matches it firmly. The size entry is marked missing in some rows and otherwise reads once, few, many or a size class.

j_call,clone_size,d_call,v_call,cdr3_nt,cdr3_aa
TRBJ1-4,.,TRBD1,TRBV11-2,TGTGCCTGGGGGGACAGCCTTAATGAAAAACTGTTTTTT,CAWGDSLNEKLFF
TRBJ1-1,.,TRBD1,TRBV30,TGTGCCTGGAGTGTCGGGCAGGGGGCAACTGAAGCTTTCTTT,CAWSVGQGATEAFF
TRBJ2-5,.,TRBD2,TRBV11-2,TGTGCCAGCAGCTGGGGACTAGCGGGAGGGCCGGGGGAGACCCAGTACTTC,CASSWGLAGGPGETQYF
TRBJ1-2,.,TRBD1,TRBV6-5,TGTGCCAGCACCCACAGGGGCCACTATGGCTACACCTTC,CASTHRGHYGYTF
TRBJ2-5,.,TRBD2,TRBV12-5,TGTGCTAGTGGTTTGGCGGGACTAGCGGGAGCAGAGACCCAGTACTTC,CASGLAGLAGAETQYF
TRBJ2-3,few,.,TRBV11-1,TGTGCCAGCAGCTTAGGGCTGAGCACAGATACGCAGTATTTT,CASSLGLSTDTQYF
TRBJ2-5,.,.,TRBV12-3/TRBV12-4,TGTGCCAGCAGTTACACCTCGGAGACCCAGTACTTC,CASSYTSETQYF
TRBJ1-4,.,.,TRBV5-1,TGCGCCAGCAGCTTGGCCGGTGAAAAACTGTTTTTT,CASSLAGEKLFF
TRBJ2-7,.,TRBD1,TRBV11-3,TGTGCCAGCAGCTCCGGGACAGTTAACTACGAGCAGTACTTC,CASSSGTVNYEQYF
TRBJ2-1,.,.,TRBV6-2/TRBV6-3,TGTGCCAGCAGTTTACTCCATGAGCAGTTCTTC,CASSLLHEQFF
TRBJ2-1,.,.,TRBV5-6,TGTGCCAGCAGCCGAGATCCGAGCTCCTACAATGAGCAGTTCTTC,CASSRDPSSYNEQFF
TRBJ1-5,.,.,TRBV7-9,TGTGCCAGCAGCCCATCGGGAGGTCTGCATCAGCCCCAGCATTTT,CASSPSGGLHQPQHF
TRBJ1-5,once,TRBD1,TRBV24-1,TGTGCCACCAGTGATGGGACAGGGTTCAATCAGCCCCAGCATTTT,CATSDGTGFNQPQHF
TRBJ1-1,.,.,TRBV18,TGTGCCAGCTCACTATCGACGGCCCGGGGGGGCACTGAAGCTTTCTTT,CASSLSTARGGTEAFF
TRBJ2-3,.,TRBD2,TRBV11-2,TGTGCCAGCAGATCTTCTAGCGGGGGTAGCGCAGATACGCAGTATTTT,CASRSSSGGSADTQYF
TRBJ1-1,.,.,TRBV2,TGTGCCAGCACCACAGGAATGAACACTGAAGCTTTCTTT,CASTTGMNTEAFF
TRBJ1-1,.,TRBD1,TRBV5-4,TGTGCCAGCAGCTTGGGACAGGGGCGGGGTGAAGCTTTCTTT,CASSLGQGRGEAFF
TRBJ2-7,.,TRBD2,TRBV11-2,TGTGCCAGCAGCTTAGTGACTAGCGGTCTCTCCTACGAGCAGTACTTC,CASSLVTSGLSYEQYF
TRBJ2-5,.,.,TRBV14,TGTGCCAGCAGCCCCGGACAAGGGACCCAGTACTTC,CASSPGQGTQYF
TRBJ1-5,.,TRBD1,TRBV6-5,TGTGCCACCACAGGGGTGAGCAATCAGCCCCAGCATTTT,CATTGVSNQPQHF
TRBJ2-2,.,.,TRBV7-2,TGTGCCAGCAGCTTTACGTCCAGGGCCGGGGAGCTGTTTTTT,CASSFTSRAGELFF
TRBJ1-2,.,TRBD1,TRBV4-2,TGTGCCAGCAGCCAAGCTACAGGGGAGTATGGCTACACCTTC,CASSQATGEYGYTF
TRBJ2-7,.,.,TRBV27,TGTGCCAGCAGTTTTAAACAGGAATCCGCCTACGAGCAGTACTTC,CASSFKQESAYEQYF
TRBJ1-2,.,.,TRBV30,TGTGCCTGGTCTGAGCGTCCCAGGGACTATGGCTACACCTTC,CAWSERPRDYGYTF
TRBJ2-1,.,.,TRBV7-8,TGTGCCAGCAGCTTACGGTGGGGCACCTACAATGAGCAGTTCTTC,CASSLRWGTYNEQFF
TRBJ2-2,once,.,TRBV29-1,TGCAGCGTTGCGGGGATTAGGTCCGGGGAGCTGTTTTTT,CSVAGIRSGELFF
TRBJ2-3,.,TRBD1,TRBV10-1,TGCGCCAGCAGTGAGGCAGGGACAGGGGGCCTCTACCCGCAGTATTTT,CASSEAGTGGLYPQYF
TRBJ1-5,.,.,TRBV19,TGTGCCAGTAGTATCAGCGACAGACAGCCCCAGCATTTT,CASSISDRQPQHF
TRBJ2-7,.,.,TRBV10-2,TGCGCCAGCATCACAGGGTTCTCCTACGAGCAGTACTTC,CASITGFSYEQYF
TRBJ1-1,.,.,TRBV11-3,TGTGCCAGCAGCCCCCAGGCAAAAGCTAACACTGAAGCTTTCTTT,CASSPQAKANTEAFF
TRBJ2-2,once,.,TRBV7-6,TGTGCCAGCAGCCTCAACACCGGGGAGCTGTTTTTT,CASSLNTGELFF
TRBJ2-7,.,.,TRBV24-1,TGTGCCACCAGTCCCCGGGCAGGGCAATCCTACGAGCAGTACTTC,CATSPRAGQSYEQYF
TRBJ2-5,.,TRBD1,TRBV7-9,TGTGCCAGCAGCTCACCGGGACAGCTCCAAGAGACCCAGTACTTC,CASSSPGQLQETQYF